This record concerns one TCR beta chain sequence. The data are from a study of blood T cells in healthy people across ages. Sample-barcoded 5' priming and a J-beta primer mix drove a second PCR of about 6 to 12 cycles. In TCRdb, the 5' RACE reads were re-called with MiXCR into one record per CDR3 protein. The repertoire holds about 580,000 distinct CDR3 sequences, around half seen once, with under 30% in the top ten. Sequenced input: blood. This TCR was sampled from a man aged 80 or over in good health.

In DNA form, the CDR3 reads TGTGCCAGCAGTTACTGGTCCGTTGGGACCAGAGATGGCTACACCTTC. This sequence encodes CASSYWSVGTRDGYTF. This chain joins TRBV6-2 or TRBV6-3 and TRBJ1-2, with a tentative D call TRBD1 (5 bases). V shed 1 base and J shed 6 bases, with 18 bases lying between them. CDR1 is MNHEY, CDR2 SVGEGT, per germline. The CDR3 is 16 amino acids.